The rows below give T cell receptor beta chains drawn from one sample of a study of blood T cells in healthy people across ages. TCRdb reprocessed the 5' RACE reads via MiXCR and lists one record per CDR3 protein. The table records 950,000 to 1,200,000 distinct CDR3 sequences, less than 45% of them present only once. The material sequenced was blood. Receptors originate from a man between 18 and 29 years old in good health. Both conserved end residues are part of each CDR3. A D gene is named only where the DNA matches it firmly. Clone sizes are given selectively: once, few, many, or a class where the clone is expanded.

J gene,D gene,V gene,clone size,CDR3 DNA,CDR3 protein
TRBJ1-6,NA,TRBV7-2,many,TGTGCCAGCAGCTTAGGGGGGAGCTCCTATAATTCACCCCTCCACTTT,CASSLGGSSYNSPLHF
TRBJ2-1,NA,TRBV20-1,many,TGCAGTGCTAGAGGGCACGGATTCAATGAGCAGTTCTTC,CSARGHGFNEQFF
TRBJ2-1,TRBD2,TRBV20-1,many,TGCAGTGCTAGAGATGGTAGCGGGAGCTACAATGAGCAGTTCTTC,CSARDGSGSYNEQFF
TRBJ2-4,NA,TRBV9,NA,TGTGCCAGCAGCGTAGGCGGGGACATTCAGTACTTC,CASSVGGDIQYF
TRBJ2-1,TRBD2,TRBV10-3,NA,TGTGCCATCAGTCCGGGACTAGGCATTCAGGGCTCCTACAATGAGCAGTTCTTC,CAISPGLGIQGSYNEQFF
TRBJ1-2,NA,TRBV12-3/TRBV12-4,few,TGTGCCAGCAGTCCAAGGATAGGGAGTGGCTACACCTTC,CASSPRIGSGYTF
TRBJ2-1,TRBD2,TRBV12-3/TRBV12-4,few,TGTGCCAGCAGTTTAGGGCAGGGTAGTTGGAGCGGGGGAGGAAATGAGCAGTTCTTC,CASSLGQGSWSGGGNEQFF
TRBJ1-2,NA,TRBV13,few,TGTGCCAGCAGCTTAGCGGGACGGTCGTTTTACACCTTC,CASSLAGRSFYTF
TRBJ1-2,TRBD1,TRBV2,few,TGTGCCAGCATAAGCGGCGCCGGGACAGGGGGACGAGGCTACACCTTC,CASISGAGTGGRGYTF
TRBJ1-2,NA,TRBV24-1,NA,TGTGCCACCAGTGATAACTCGGGCTACACCTTC,CATSDNSGYTF
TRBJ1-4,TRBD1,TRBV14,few,TGTGCCAGCAGCCAAGGCAGGGGGAGGACTAATGAAAAACTGTTTTTT,CASSQGRGRTNEKLFF
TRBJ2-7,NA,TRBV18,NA,TGTGCCAGCTCACGGGCAGGCGGGTACAATGAGCAGTACTTC,CASSRAGGYNEQYF
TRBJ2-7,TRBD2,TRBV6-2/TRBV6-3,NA,TGTGCCAGCAGTTTTACTTTTCTAGCGGGTGACTCCTACGAGCAGTACTTC,CASSFTFLAGDSYEQYF
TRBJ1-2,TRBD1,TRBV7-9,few,TGTGCCAGCAGTCCAGGGGGCGATTGGTATGGCTACACCTTC,CASSPGGDWYGYTF
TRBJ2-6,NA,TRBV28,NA,TGTGCCAGCAGTTCCTCCCTTAGGGCCGGGGGCTCTGGGGCCAACGTCCTGACTTTC,CASSSSLRAGGSGANVLTF
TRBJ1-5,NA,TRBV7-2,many,TGTGCCAGCAACAGGGATAGCAATCAGCCCCAGCATTTT,CASNRDSNQPQHF
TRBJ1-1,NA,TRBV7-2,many,TGTGCCAGCAGCTCTACCGGGGAGGACACTGAAGCTTTCTTT,CASSSTGEDTEAFF
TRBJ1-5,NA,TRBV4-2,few,TGTGCCAGCAGCCAAGAAGAGGGACACCTGAATCAGCCCCAGCATTTT,CASSQEEGHLNQPQHF
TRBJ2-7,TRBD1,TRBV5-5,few,TGTGCCAGCACCATCTCCCTCAACCGGGACAGGGCTGGTTACGAGCAGTACTTC,CASTISLNRDRAGYEQYF
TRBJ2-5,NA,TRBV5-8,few,TGTGCCAGCAGCTTGGACAGGGAAGCGACCCAGTACTTC,CASSLDREATQYF
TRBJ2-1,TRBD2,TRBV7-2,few,TGTGCCAGCAGCCCAACTAGCGGGGTGGTGTTCTTC,CASSPTSGVVFF
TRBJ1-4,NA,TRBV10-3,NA,TGTGCCATCAGTGAGGGGGGGAATGCAAAACTGTTTTTT,CAISEGGNAKLFF
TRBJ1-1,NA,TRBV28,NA,TGTGCCAGCAGTTTGTCGGGCCGGCTGTCTATCTACACTGAAGCTTTCTTT,CASSLSGRLSIYTEAFF
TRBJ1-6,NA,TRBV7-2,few,TGTGCCAGCAGCTTAGCGAATCCCCTCGTTGGCAGGGCGAATTCACCCCTCCACTTT,CASSLANPLVGRANSPLHF
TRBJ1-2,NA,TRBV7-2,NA,TGTGCCAGCAGCCCAACCCCCAAGGATGGCTACACCTTC,CASSPTPKDGYTF
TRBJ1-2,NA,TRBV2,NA,TGTGCCAGCAGTGAAGCGCTTTATTCGACTGGGGGCTACACCTTC,CASSEALYSTGGYTF
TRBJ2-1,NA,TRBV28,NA,TGTGCCAGCAGTTCGCGGAGAGACGCGGACAATGAGCAGTTCTTC,CASSSRRDADNEQFF
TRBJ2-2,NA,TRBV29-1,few,TGCAGCGTTGAAGTAGGGGCCAACACCGGGGAGCTGTTTTTT,CSVEVGANTGELFF
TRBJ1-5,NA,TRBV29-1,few,TGCAGCGTTGCGGCGACCAGCAATCAGCCCCAGCATTTT,CSVAATSNQPQHF
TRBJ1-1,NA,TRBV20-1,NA,TGCAGTGCTAGAGATCCGGGCCTGAACACTGAAGCTTTCTTT,CSARDPGLNTEAFF
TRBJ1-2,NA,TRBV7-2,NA,TGTGCCAGCAGCTCAACAGAAGGCTATGGCTACACCTTC,CASSSTEGYGYTF
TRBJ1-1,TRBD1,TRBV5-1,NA,TGCGCCAGCAGCCCAAGATCCCAAGGACAGGGGACCACTGAAGCTTTCTTT,CASSPRSQGQGTTEAFF
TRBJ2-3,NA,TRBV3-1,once,TGTGCCAACAGCCAACCGGATGCGCAGTATTTT,CANSQPDAQYF
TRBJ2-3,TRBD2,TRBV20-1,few,TGCAGTGCTAGTAGGGGCGGGGGGTCCCCTAGCACAGATACGCAGTATTTT,CSASRGGGSPSTDTQYF
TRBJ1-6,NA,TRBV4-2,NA,TGTGCCAGCAGCCAAGCGACGGATAATTCACCCCTCCACTTT,CASSQATDNSPLHF
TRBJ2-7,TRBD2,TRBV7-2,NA,TGTGCCAGCAGCTTAGCGGGGGGGGAATACGAGCAGTACTTC,CASSLAGGEYEQYF
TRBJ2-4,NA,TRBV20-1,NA,TGCAGTGGATCGGGGACTCGCAATGAGCAGTACTTC,CSGSGTRNEQYF
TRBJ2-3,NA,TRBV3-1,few,TGTGCCAGCAGCGAGAGAGGGGGGCCTAGCACAGATACGCAGTATTTT,CASSERGGPSTDTQYF
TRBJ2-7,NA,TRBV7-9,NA,TGTGCCAGCAGCCGAGGAGGAAACCCCTCCTACGAGCAGTACTTC,CASSRGGNPSYEQYF
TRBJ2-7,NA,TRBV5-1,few,TGCGCCAGCAGCTTGGACGCGTGGCAGGACTACGAGCAGTACTTC,CASSLDAWQDYEQYF